This T cell receptor beta chain was retrieved from a study of blood T cells in healthy people across ages. With a J-beta primer mix and a sample-barcoded 5' primer, a second PCR ran about 6 to 11 cycles. Every sample gave at least 2.5 million paired-end reads containing CDR3. Each CDR3 protein gets one entry after TCRdb re-called the 5' RACE reads with MiXCR. The table has 1.4 million to 1.5 million distinct CDR3 sequences, 42% seen once; the top ten hold under 8%. Every donor provided around 9.5 milliliters of peripheral blood. Every sample yielded at least 6 million isolated PBMCs. There were at least 6 micrograms of total RNA extracted from every sample. Trimming shortened V by 4 bases and J by 3 bases, and 20 bases separated the two germline ends. The CDR3 loop spans 16 amino acids. Germline assignment: CDR1 SGDLS and CDR2 YYNGEE.

Material: blood. The sequence derives from a woman aged 18-29 years in good health. V is TRBV9 and J is TRBJ2-7, with D perhaps matching TRBD2 (5 bases). CDR3 DNA sequence: TGTGCCAGCAGCCCAACCTATCGGGGTTGGGGCTACGAGCAGTACTTC. Translating it yields CASSPTYRGWGYEQYF.